This T cell receptor (beta chain) is from a study of cytomegalovirus exposure and HLA in healthy donors. This clone was counted a single time. Losses at the gene ends were 10 bases for V and 3 bases for J; bases not matched to a gene: 3. This CDR3 region has 11 residues. Germline V lookup: CDR1 SNHLY, CDR2 FYNNEI. PCR used 60 Vbeta primers and 13 Jbeta primers. The data were produced by immunoSEQ multiplex PCR, yet TCRdb's version contains in-frame clones alone and is incomplete. The sample contains approximately 160,000 clones, less than 65% of which appear only once. This receptor was obtained from a woman younger than 45 in good health and CMV-seropositive. Sequenced input: PBMCs. This chain connects TRBV2 to TRBJ2-7; 7 bases are shared with TRBD2. The CDR3 DNA is TGTGCCACCTGGGGGGGCTACGAGCAGTACTTC. Translated: CATWGGYEQYF.